What follows are 27 T cell receptor beta chains derived from one specimen sequenced in a study of beta chain features in type 1 diabetes. The isolated RNA, all of it, was reverse transcribed, so expressed TCRB transcripts were what got sequenced. Some clones are missing from TCRdb's copy, which holds only in-frame ones; the method was immunoSEQ multiplex PCR. The sample holds about 400,000 clones; 10% to 15% are singletons and the top ten take less than 0.02%. The specimen was naive CD4+ T cells from blood. These receptors were taken from a man between 18 and 35 years old in good health.

There are a few counts of this clone. The chain uses TRBV7-9 and TRBJ1-1; D is uncertain. CDR3 length equals 12 residues. CDR1 is SEHNR and CDR2 is FQNEAQ in the germline V gene (reference sequence). V lost 5 bases and J 0 bases, leaving 4 bases between the germline ends. DNA for the CDR3: TGTGCCAGCAGCCACATGAACACTGAAGCTTTCTTT. It specifies CASSHMNTEAFF. Variable domain in full (rest from reference TRBV7-9 and TRBJ1-1): DTGVSQNPRHKITKRGQNVTFRCDPISEHNRLYWYRQTLGQGPEFLTYFQNEAQLEKSRLLSDRFSAERPKGSFSTLEIQRTEQGDSAMYLCASSHMNTEAFFGQGTRLTVV.

This clone showed up just a few times. This chain connects TRBV7-9 to TRBJ1-2; D is possibly TRBD1 (6 bases). Germline V lookup: CDR1 SEHNR, CDR2 FQNEAQ (reference sequence). The CDR3 sequence is 13 residues long. V dropped 5 bases and J dropped 7 bases, with 14 bases sitting between them. In DNA form, the CDR3 reads TGTGCCAGCAGCACAGGGTTCCTGCTTGGCTACACCTTC. Its protein product is CASSTGFLLGYTF.

V gene TRBV7-2 combines with J gene TRBJ1-5; 9 bases map to TRBD1. Trimming took 5 bases from V and 7 from J; bases not matched to a gene: 12. The germline gives CDR1 SGHTA, CDR2 FQGNSA. The CDR3 consists of 16 residues. CDR3 region: CASSLSGTGFKQPQHF. CDR3 DNA: TGTGCCAGCAGCCTATCCGGGACAGGGTTCAAACAGCCCCAGCATTTT.

This clone was counted a few times. The V and J genes are TRBV7-9 and TRBJ1-2; D unresolved. Trimming stripped 4 bases from V and 2 bases from J, with 5 bases between. Germline assignment: CDR1 SEHNR and CDR2 FQNEAQ (reference sequence). The CDR3 sequence is 12 residues long. CDR3 sequence: CASSYSNYGYTF. The DNA for the CDR3 is TGTGCCAGCAGCTACAGCAACTATGGCTACACCTTC.

Here the CDR3 DNA reads TGCGCCAGCAGCCCTACAGGCCAGGGAGGGCATCAGCCCCAGCATTTT. This gives the protein CASSPTGQGGHQPQHF. The chain combines TRBV5-1 with TRBJ1-5; a possible D gene is TRBD1 (5 bases). The CDR3 is 16 amino acids. Per the germline V gene, CDR1 is SGHRS and CDR2 is YFSETQ. Trimming pared 4 bases from V and 5 bases from J, leaving 19 bases between.

The chain recombines TRBV19 with TRBJ2-5, with 7 nucleotides matching TRBD1. Germline trimming cut 10 bases from V and 3 bases from J; bases unmatched to any gene: 8. This CDR3 spans 13 amino acids. Germline lookup yields CDR1 LNHDA and CDR2 SQIVND (reference sequence). The CDR3 region is CATAAGQEETQYF. For the CDR3, the DNA is TGTGCCACCGCGGCAGGACAGGAAGAGACCCAGTACTTC.

This clone was detected a few times. CDR3 in DNA: TGTGCCACCAGCAGAGTAGGGGTGAGCGCAGATACGCAGTATTTT. This encodes CATSRVGVSADTQYF. The genes are TRBV15 and TRBJ2-3, with a tentative D call TRBD1 (5 bases). This CDR3 region has 15 residues. Germline V lookup: CDR1 LNHNV, CDR2 YYDKDF (reference sequence). The V end was cut by 1 base, the J end by 4 bases, with 12 bases between.

The chain employs TRBV11-2 and TRBJ1-5; D ambiguous. CDR1 is SGHAT and CDR2 is FQNNGV in the germline V gene. Trimming cost V 5 bases and J 4 bases, with 15 bases left between them. The CDR3 covers 15 residues. The CDR3 loop reads CASSLGGQVNQPQHF. The CDR3 bases are TGTGCCAGCAGCCTAGGTGGGCAGGTGAATCAGCCCCAGCATTTT.

This clone showed up just a few times. This chain uses TRBV7-3 with TRBJ1-2; D gene unclear. CDR3 size: 13 residues. In germline, CDR1 is SGHTA, CDR2 FQGTGA. V dropped 5 bases and J dropped 4 bases, with 11 bases sitting between them. The DNA of the CDR3 is TGTGCCAGCAGCCTCGCCGGGAGCTATGGCTACACCTTC. It encodes CASSLAGSYGYTF.

The chain has TRBV5-6 and TRBJ2-1; 7 positions agree with TRBD2. Trimming removed 0 bases from V and 7 bases from J; junction bases left unmatched: 10. The CDR3 loop spans 16 amino acids. Germline CDR1 SGHDT, CDR2 YYEEEE. The CDR3 spells CASSLALADPRNEQFF. In DNA, the CDR3 is TGTGCCAGCAGCTTGGCCCTAGCGGATCCTAGGAATGAGCAGTTCTTC.

The rearrangement links TRBV11-1 to TRBJ2-2; D unclear. This CDR3 has 10 amino acids. V gave up 6 bases and J gave up 11 bases, with 7 bases separating them. Germline V gives CDR1 SGHAT, CDR2 FQDESV (reference sequence). The CDR3 region is CASRWAELFF. The CDR3 nucleotides are TGTGCCAGCAGGTGGGCCGAGCTGTTTTTT.

This clone appeared a few times. The same CDR3 can be traced to other DNA sequences in this sample. CDR3 sequence reads: CASSLGDRGYEQYF. In DNA form, the CDR3 reads TGTGCCAGCAGCTTGGGGGACAGGGGTTACGAGCAGTACTTC. The gene calls are TRBV7-2 and TRBJ2-7; 10 nucleotides match TRBD1. The ends lost 3 bases at V and 4 bases at J; junction bases unmatched: 3. Looked up from germline, CDR1 is SGHTA and CDR2 is FQGNSA. CDR3 size: 14 residues.

This rearrangement joins TRBV4-1 to TRBJ2-7, with 7 bases matching TRBD1. This CDR3 contains 16 residues. The germline CDR1 and CDR2 sequences are MGHRA and YSYEKL. V dropped 0 bases and J dropped 4; count of bases not matched to a gene: 9. This CDR3 is CASSQDDRATVYEQYF. The CDR3 DNA reads as TGCGCCAGCAGCCAAGATGACAGGGCTACTGTGTACGAGCAGTACTTC.

This clone was seen only a few times. The rearrangement uses TRBV4-3 and TRBJ2-1, with 9 bases identical to TRBD1. V was clipped by 0 bases and J by 7 bases; unmatched bases: 4. CDR3 length: 15 residues. Germline-derived CDR1 and CDR2 are LGHNA and YSLEER. The CDR3 nucleotides are TGCGCCAGCAGCCAAGAAGGACAGGGGTATAATGAGCAGTTCTTC. Protein product: CASSQEGQGYNEQFF.

The V call is TRBV4-2, the J call TRBJ2-7, with a tentative D call TRBD1 (6 bases). With 4 bases removed from V and 2 bases from J, the gap between germline ends came to 15 bases. The CDR3 consists of 15 residues. From germline, CDR1 is LGHNA and CDR2 YNFKEQ. This CDR3 is CASSRSDSMTYEQYF. CDR3 sequence (DNA): TGTGCCAGCAGCCGATCGGACAGTATGACCTACGAGCAGTACTTC.

This clone came up a few times. At one boundary the junction diverges from the germline segment, which might be a read error. V and J are TRBV30 and TRBJ1-4; D perhaps matches TRBD1 (6 bases). Looked up from germline, CDR1 is GTSNPN and CDR2 is SVGIG (reference sequence). The CDR3 sequence is 11 residues long. CDR3 region: CAWSKGGPWVF. CDR3 coding DNA: TGTGCCTGGAGTAAAGGGGGACCATGGGTTTTT.

The V gene is TRBV7-9, the J gene TRBJ1-3; D gene unclear. Germline V gives CDR1 SEHNR, CDR2 FQNEAQ (reference sequence). This CDR3 contains 13 residues. V shed 1 base and J shed 1 base, with 2 bases lying between them. This chain's CDR3 is CASSLVSGNTIYF. In DNA form, the CDR3 reads TGTGCCAGCAGCTTAGTATCTGGAAACACCATATATTTT.

This clone was found a few times. V and J are TRBV7-3 and TRBJ2-1, with a tentative D call TRBD1 (5 bases). This CDR3 spans 15 amino acids. Trimming removed 5 bases from V and 1 base from J, with 12 bases in between. The germline CDR1 and CDR2 sequences are SGHTA and FQGTGA. The CDR3 loop is CASSPDSNSYNEQFF. The CDR3 DNA is TGTGCCAGCAGCCCTGACAGTAATTCCTACAATGAGCAGTTCTTC.

In its sample, this clone was seen a few times. The rearrangement links TRBV28 to TRBJ2-6, with D unresolved. CDR3 length equals 15 residues. V was pared by 6 bases and J by 0 bases, with 9 bases between. In germline, CDR1 is MDHEN, CDR2 SYDVKM. CDR3 residues: CASRTTASGANVLTF. The CDR3, as DNA: TGTGCCAGCAGGACCACAGCCTCTGGGGCCAACGTCCTGACTTTC.

The CDR3 loop reads CASTEPGSSGNTIYF. The CDR3 region has the DNA TGTGCCAGCACAGAACCCGGGAGCTCTGGAAACACCATATATTTT. This chain uses TRBV18 with TRBJ1-3, with D unclear. Trimming took off 8 bases at V and 0 bases at J, with 14 bases between the two ends. CDR1 is KGHSH and CDR2 is LQKENI in the germline V gene. The CDR3 extends over 15 amino acids.

This chain connects TRBV2 to TRBJ1-5; 7 bases map to TRBD1. Trimming took 4 bases from V and 7 from J; bases not matched to a gene: 4. The CDR3 sequence is 13 residues long. Germline values: CDR1 SNHLY, CDR2 FYNNEI. CDR3: CASSGQGRQPQHF. The CDR3 nucleotides read TGTGCCAGCAGTGGACAGGGTCGACAGCCCCAGCATTTT.

The chain employs TRBV7-9 and TRBJ1-2, with 7 bases aligning to TRBD1. CDR3 length equals 14 residues. Trimming at V came to 5 bases and at J to 2 bases, leaving 5 bases not matched to a gene. Germline-derived CDR1 and CDR2 are SEHNR and FQNEAQ (reference sequence). In nucleotides, the CDR3 is TGTGCCAGCAGCCTAGACAGGGAGAACTATGGCTACACCTTC. It yields the protein CASSLDRENYGYTF.

The chain couples TRBV28 to TRBJ1-1; D is ambiguous. Trimming shortened V by 6 bases and J by 1 base, and 6 bases separated the two germline ends. This CDR3 contains 12 residues. Germline CDR1 MDHEN, CDR2 SYDVKM. CDR3 amino acids: CASRTGNTEAFF. In nucleotides, the CDR3 is TGTGCCAGCAGGACGGGGAACACTGAAGCTTTCTTT. The variable domain in full, with the rest retrieved from reference TRBV28 and TRBJ1-1, is DVKVTQSSRYLVKRTGEKVFLECVQDMDHENMFWYRQDPGLGLRLIYFSYDVKMKEKGDIPEGYSVSREKKERFSLILESASTNQTSMYLCASRTGNTEAFFGQGTRLTVV.

The rearrangement joins TRBV4-3 to TRBJ1-2; 7 bases align to TRBD1. V was pared by 4 bases and J by 0 bases, with 8 bases of the junction left unmatched. Per germline, CDR1 LGHNA and CDR2 YSLEER. The CDR3 has 16 amino acids. For the CDR3, the DNA is TGCGCCAGCAGCCGGACCCTAGGGACAGCTAACTATGGCTACACCTTC. The encoded protein is CASSRTLGTANYGYTF.

Note on this clone: This sample includes further DNA sequences coding for the same CDR3. This chain joins TRBV4-1 and TRBJ1-2; unclear D gene. Germline CDR1 and CDR2: MGHRA and YSYEKL. The CDR3 totals 12 residues. The V end lost 0 bases, the J end lost 5 bases, and 4 bases lay between the germline ends. The CDR3 here is CASSQDLYGYTF. The CDR3 bases are TGCGCCAGCAGCCAAGATCTATATGGCTACACCTTC.

This clone turned up a few times. The chain combines TRBV30 with TRBJ1-3; D gene uncertain. In germline, CDR1 is GTSNPN, CDR2 SVGIG (reference sequence). V was shortened by 1 base and J by 1 base, with 11 bases between the two germline ends. The CDR3 covers 15 residues. The CDR3 here is CAWSAHRRSGNTIYF. The CDR3 DNA reads TGTGCCTGGAGTGCGCACAGACGGTCTGGAAACACCATATATTTT.

V gene TRBV7-2 combines with J gene TRBJ2-3; D is ambiguous. V was clipped by 5 bases and J by 0 bases, with 15 bases between them. The CDR3 sequence is 16 residues long. Germline V gives CDR1 SGHTA, CDR2 FQGNSA. The CDR3, as DNA: TGTGCCAGCAGCCGACAAGCCTCAAAAAGCACAGATACGCAGTATTTT. Translated, it gives CASSRQASKSTDTQYF.